This T cell receptor beta chain is from a study of regulatory T cells in long-lasting Graves disease. Germline V gene sequence: CDR1 MDHEN, CDR2 SYDVKM. The CDR3 runs 16 residues. Trimming pared 2 bases from V and 0 bases from J, leaving 11 bases between. This clonotype was recorded at least ten times. The antigen is unknown. Construction of TCR beta libraries relied on iRepertoire HTBI primers and on Arm-PCR targeting CDR3 regions. TCRdb ran MiXCR on the multiplex PCR reads and lists one entry per CDR3 protein. This table has 450,000 to 650,000 distinct CDR3 sequences, roughly 15% appearing once. The time point: newly diagnosed GD, antithyroid drugs for less than 3 months. The TCR library was prepared using RNA isolated from PBMCs. Graves' disease diagnoses used American Thyroid Association guidelines. Findings and limits, study-wide: It was in persistent disease that TRBV28, TRBJ1-2 and TRBJ2-5 were favored. In persistent patients, shared public clonotypes (roughly 2,800) outnumbered those in new patients (around 1,000).

These data are also associated with another study on T cells in Graves' hyperthyroidism and ophthalmopathy. That publication notes: With the HTBI primer set, the TCR CDR3 went through a first round of RT-PCR.

V is TRBV28 and J is TRBJ1-5, with unresolved D. The sample was peripheral blood mononuclear cells (PBMCs), taken at new diagnosis, from a patient treated with antithyroid drugs. The sequence was obtained from a woman aged 35-60 years with Graves disease. The CDR3 loop is CASSLGLYPSNQPQHF. The CDR3 DNA sequence: TGTGCCAGCAGTTTAGGGCTATACCCTAGCAATCAGCCCCAGCATTTT.